This T cell receptor (beta chain) was recovered during a study of long-term antiretroviral therapy in people with HIV (dated by TCRdb to between 2021 and 2023). Notes on the research overall: The earliest samples were collected approximately a decade before the 2015 WHO recommendation for immediate ART, a period when ART was typically delayed until CD4 counts fell. A retrospective serial study tested whether changes in peripheral blood TRB repertoire composition and diversity were associated with ART initiation and durable HIV suppression. The cohort contributed 150 to 200 cryopreserved PBMC samples from fewer than 35 adults with confirmed HIV infection, collected serially over a mean of about 6 years (range 1-12). About a third of the roughly 30 participants with HIV were female. No cross-contamination during QIAcube processing was shown when test extractions of a monoclonal T-cell line were performed alongside fewer than 40 polyclonal samples.

Remarks on this clone: It has no known antigen specificity. One base away there is no much larger clone; base qualities are not given.

For CDR1 and CDR2, the germline V gene lists MNHEY and SVGAGI. V is reduced by 6 bases and J by 11 bases, leaving a spacing of 17 bases between them. The CDR3 runs 14 residues from the cysteine to the phenylalanine. Only the CDR3 DNA stays, 42 bases, in frame from base 1. Participants were included only if at least one PBMC sample before ART initiation and at least two post-ART samples were available. Treatment was received in the United States of America by all participants with HIV. Cryopreserved samples of about 0.95-10 million PBMC were thawed and washed before DNA extraction. At the time of the earliest PBMC sample for each participant with HIV, ages ranged from roughly 23 to 55 years. PBMC samples were contributed by each participant from 1-4 timepoints before ART initiation and 2-8 timepoints after ART initiation, with a median of 7 samples. For every participant, serial HIV viral load, CD4+ T-cell count, ART history and demographic data were obtained. A Qiagen kit on a QIAcube was used to extract genomic DNA from unsorted PBMC, with samples processed in batches of 12.

The immunoSEQ hsTCRB v3.0 assay was used at survey level resolution for TRB variable region sequencing. The targeted TRB sequencing depth was about 35,000-55,000 T-cell genomes per sample. Pooled TRB libraries were sequenced on an Illumina MiSeq with a v3 150-cycle kit. As for how the authors treated the data: Analysis of repertoires was carried out in R inside a reproducible Nextflow workflow spanning QC, data transformation and analysis. LymphoSeq2, an R package for exploring AIRR-Seq data, was used to implement the custom analyses. A few samples that yielded fewer than 5000 total TRB sequences were excluded, so that 200 or so HIV repertoires were analyzed. Among the 188 retained HIV repertoires, about 60 were collected before ART initiation and around 130 were collected after ART initiation. Repertoires were downsampled to 5000 TRB nucleotide sequences, and summary statistics were averaged over 100 downsampling iterations. TRB sequences were retained for analysis only if CDR3 regions of at least seven amino acids were present. Diversity was measured with a Shannon entropy-derived clonality score and the Gini coefficient. In the repertoire networks, any two of the top 5000 CDR3 amino acid sequences were linked whenever the two sequences differed by an edit distance of one. For TRB CDR3 amino acid sequences, GLIPH2 was used to predict antigen specificity groups and MHC restriction. To flag known associations with CMV, EBV, HIV or tissue antigens, CDR3 amino acid sequences were compared against VDJdb and McPAS-TCR. Pre-ART, post-ART and control groups were compared with Wilcoxon signed-rank tests and Holm-Bonferroni correction. TCRdb took over this immuneACCESS table, retaining in-frame rearrangements with V and J assigned. Such tables are incomplete; in checked studies, under half of the missing clones stem from an unresolved V gene, and the remainder is unexplained. That table supplies the V and J calls and clone size; D and trimming were determined from the DNA. For this sample the table gives more than 20,000 clones, of which 82% were detected only once. Clones ranked in the top ten supply about 10% of the sample.

What the authors observed across the whole study: HIV repertoires had narrower CDR3 length ranges than controls, and the network structure suggested an antigen-experienced repertoire that shifted only slightly toward naive after ART. The samples span the years 2004 to 2017, and the ART regimens used at that time may not be as effective as current regimens. Since PBMC availability was limited, sequencing covered only the TCR beta chain, with no alpha chain pairing. Because pre-ART samples had limited cell numbers, unsorted PBMC were profiled rather than sorted CD4+ and CD8+ T cells. No data were available on ART adherence, viral resistance or therapy changes, limiting inferences about post-ART repertoire changes. Starting ART was linked to a significant rise in TRB diversity, yet even with long-term ART the diversity remained significantly lower than in transplant donor controls. Expanded TRB clones identified before ART initiation dominated the repertoire across all time points, though the dominance fluctuated and decreased in many PLHIV after ART.

This TCR came from a man in his forties with HIV. Rearrangement joined TRBV6-5 to TRBJ1-6, with the D gene not confidently named. The sequenced sample was unsorted PBMCs, obtained around 2.5 years after starting antiretroviral therapy. The CDR3 region has the sequence CASRTIHRFAPLHF. The DNA reads TGTGCCAGCAGGACGATACATCGCTTCGCACCCCTCCACTTT.